Presented here are 17 T cell receptor beta chains from one specimen sequenced in a study of cytomegalovirus exposure and HLA in healthy donors. PCR primers comprised 60 Vbeta and 13 Jbeta primers. Profiled with immunoSEQ multiplex PCR; TCRdb holds only in-frame clones, not every one. The profile shows around 190,000 clones, approximately 85% of them singletons. The sample comprised PBMCs. The source is a woman between 45 and 60 years old in good health and CMV-seronegative.

This clone appeared a single time. The rearrangement links TRBV11-2 to TRBJ1-2; 10 positions match TRBD1. This CDR3 is built from 16 residues. The V gene's germline CDR1 is SGHAT and CDR2 FQNNGV. V lost 5 bases and J lost 8; bases outside the gene matches: 14. CDR3 sequence (DNA): TGTGCCAGCAGCCCAAGGACGGGACAGGGGTCTGGCGGCTACACCTTC. This sequence encodes CASSPRTGQGSGGYTF.

The chain uses TRBV5-1 and TRBJ2-1; possibly TRBD2 for D (5 bases). Trimming stripped 4 bases from V and 5 bases from J, with 16 bases between. The germline V gene encodes CDR1 SGHRS and CDR2 YFSETQ. The CDR3 totals 15 residues. This CDR3 is CASSPRGERDNEQFF. For the CDR3, the DNA is TGCGCCAGCAGCCCCCGGGGAGAGAGGGACAATGAGCAGTTCTTC.

Here the CDR3 DNA reads TGTGCCAGCAGCATGACTAGCGGGAGGTTCGCAGATACGCAGTATTTT. Translation gives CASSMTSGRFADTQYF. This chain uses TRBV11-3 with TRBJ2-3, with TRBD2 identical over 13 bases. CDR1 SGHNT and CDR2 YENEEA come from the germline V gene. The CDR3 is 16 residues long. The V gene end was trimmed by 5 bases and the J gene end by 4 bases; junction bases not matched to a gene: 6.

This clone was picked up a small number of times. This rearrangement joins TRBV10-3 to TRBJ1-4; D uncertain. Trimming took off 6 bases at V and 5 bases at J, with 10 bases between the two ends. The CDR3 consists of 13 residues. Germline V gene sequence: CDR1 ENHRY, CDR2 SYGVKD. CDR3 nucleotide sequence: TGTGCCATCAGCCAGGCCCCAAATGAAAAACTGTTTTTT. Its protein is CAISQAPNEKLFF.

The V call is TRBV6-5, the J call TRBJ1-1; D is uncertain. The CDR3 contains 15 residues. CDR1 is MNHEY, CDR2 SVGAGI, per germline. Between the trimmed V and J ends, which lost 6 bases and 6 bases, there was a span of 20 bases. The CDR3 here is CASSRPRTGTAEAFF. CDR3 DNA sequence: TGTGCCAGCAGCCGACCTAGGACGGGAACCGCTGAAGCTTTCTTT.

The chain employs TRBV6-1 and TRBJ2-3; D is perhaps TRBD2 (5 bases). Germline V lookup: CDR1 MNHNS, CDR2 SASEGT. Deletions cut 10 bases from V and 1 base from J, with 15 bases between. The CDR3 extends over 14 amino acids. CDR3 loop: CATCRGIGTDTQYF. The DNA for the CDR3 is TGTGCCACCTGTAGAGGGATAGGCACAGATACGCAGTATTTT.

V usage is TRBV7-2 and J usage is TRBJ1-2; tentative D call: TRBD1 (6 bases). V was cut by 5 bases and J by 4 bases, with 11 bases left in between. Germline V CDR1 and CDR2: SGHTA, FQGNSA. The CDR3 totals 13 residues. The CDR3 sequence is CASSQRGSYGYTF. The CDR3 nucleotides read TGTGCCAGCAGCCAGAGGGGGTCCTATGGCTACACCTTC. The complete variable domain, with remaining parts taken from reference TRBV7-2 and TRBJ1-2, reads GAGVSQSPSNKVTEKGKDVELRCDPISGHTALYWYRQSLGQGLEFLIYFQGNSAPDKSGLPSDRFSAERTGGSVSTLTIQRTQQEDSAVYLCASSQRGSYGYTFGSGTRLTVV.

V usage is TRBV7-9 and J usage is TRBJ2-3; TRBD2 matches 8 bases. CDR3 length equals 16 residues. Trimming cost V 0 bases and J 1 base; bases outside gene matches: 3. CDR1 and CDR2 (germline): SEHNR, FQNEAQ (reference sequence). The CDR3 is CASSLAPGLGTDTQYF. CDR3 nucleotide sequence: TGTGCCAGCAGCTTAGCCCCGGGACTAGGCACAGATACGCAGTATTTT.

CDR3 DNA sequence: TGTGCCAGCAGCTTAGCGGGACAGGGTGCTGGAAACACCATATATTTT. Its protein is CASSLAGQGAGNTIYF. This chain links TRBV7-9 with TRBJ1-3; TRBD1 matches at 9 bases. Germline CDR1 and CDR2: SEHNR and FQNEAQ (reference sequence). Losses at the gene ends were 0 bases for V and 2 bases for J; bases not matched to a gene: 2. The CDR3 extends over 16 amino acids.

The chain employs TRBV19 and TRBJ2-2; D gene unclear. The CDR3 extends over 14 amino acids. The V gene lost 3 bases and the J gene lost 4 bases, with 9 bases spanning the gap. Germline V lookup: CDR1 LNHDA, CDR2 SQIVND (reference sequence). The CDR3 DNA reads TGTGCCAGTAGTATTAGAGTGGTCACCGGGGAGCTGTTTTTT. Its protein is CASSIRVVTGELFF.

CDR3 nucleotide sequence: TGTGCCAGTAGTACCTTAAGACTAGCGGGACCGAATGAGCAGTTCTTC. This translates into CASSTLRLAGPNEQFF. The rearrangement uses TRBV19 and TRBJ2-1; TRBD2 agrees at 11 bases. Looked up from germline, CDR1 is LNHDA and CDR2 is SQIVND (reference sequence). The CDR3 sequence is 16 residues long. V lost 4 bases and J lost 7; bases outside the gene matches: 9.

This clone was seen only a few times. The genes are TRBV7-2 and TRBJ2-3, with 8 bases that match TRBD2. Germline V gives CDR1 SGHTA, CDR2 FQGNSA. The CDR3 consists of 15 residues. Unmatched junction bases numbered 4, after V lost 5 bases and J lost 0 bases. The CDR3 DNA follows: TGTGCCAGCAGCCCTACTAGCGGTAGCACAGATACGCAGTATTTT. Amino acids: CASSPTSGSTDTQYF.

The chain joins TRBV5-1 to TRBJ2-1, with 7 bases identical to TRBD2. V lost 0 bases to trimming and J lost 6 bases; unmatched junction nucleotides: 6. Germline CDR1 reads SGHRS; CDR2 reads YFSETQ. The CDR3 has 15 residues. In DNA, the CDR3 is TGCGCCAGCAGCTTGGTTGCGGGAGCCATCAATGAGCAGTTCTTC. It yields the protein CASSLVAGAINEQFF.

This clone was seen only once. The chain couples TRBV7-9 to TRBJ1-5; the match to TRBD1 covers 9 bases. The germline gives CDR1 SEHNR, CDR2 FQNEAQ (reference sequence). There are 15 residues in the CDR3. J lost 5 bases, V lost 2 bases, and 4 bases had no gene match. Written as DNA, the CDR3 is TGTGCCAGCAGCTTAACAGGGGGCAGAGATCAGCCCCAGCATTTT. It translates to CASSLTGGRDQPQHF.

The CDR3 loop reads CASSLGADLIRNIQYF. The CDR3 bases are TGTGCCAGCAGCTTAGGGGCAGATTTGATCCGAAACATTCAGTACTTC. The genes are TRBV7-9 and TRBJ2-4; D is uncertain. The CDR3 is made up of 16 amino acids. Deletions cut 1 base from V and 6 bases from J, with 16 bases between. CDR1 and CDR2 from the germline V gene are SEHNR and FQNEAQ (reference sequence).

This chain connects TRBV18 to TRBJ2-5; D is undetermined. The germline V gene has CDR1 KGHSH and CDR2 LQKENI. The CDR3 length is 14 residues. Trimming took 1 base from V and 3 from J, leaving 9 bases between them. The CDR3 DNA follows: TGTGCCAGCTCACCACGTTGGCAGAAAGAGACCCAGTACTTC. Protein product: CASSPRWQKETQYF. Full variable domain (remainder filled in from reference TRBV18 and TRBJ2-5): NAGVMQNPRHLVRRRGQEARLRCSPMKGHSHVYWYRQLPEEGLKFMVYLQKENIIDESGMPKERFSAEFPKEGPSILRIQQVVRGDSAAYFCASSPRWQKETQYFGPGTRLLVL.

V usage is TRBV5-5 and J usage is TRBJ2-6, with no clear D. The length of the CDR3 is 15 residues. V shed 3 bases and J shed 1 base, with 8 bases lying between them. Germline-derived CDR1 and CDR2 are SGHKS and YYEKEE (reference sequence). The CDR3 DNA reads TGTGCCAGCAGCTATGGGCATTCTGGGGCCAACGTCCTGACTTTC. This gives the protein CASSYGHSGANVLTF.